This T cell receptor (beta chain) originates from a study of beta chain features in type 1 diabetes. The investigators reverse transcribed all of the isolated RNA, so they sequenced expressed TCRB transcripts. Data came from immunoSEQ multiplex PCR; TCRdb stores just in-frame clones and leaves some out. This table has roughly 730,000 clones, about an eighth appearing once. V shed 5 bases and J shed 5 bases, with 18 bases lying between them. The V gene's germline CDR1 is LNHDA and CDR2 SQIVND (reference sequence). The CDR3 contains 15 residues. This clone was found a few times. Its antigen is not known. General study findings and limits: In comparison with healthy donors, patients had naive, central memory and Treg TCRB repertoires that appeared more similar. Type 1 diabetes patients had moderately but significantly shorter TCRB CDR3s in all four CD4+ subsets.

Sequenced: naive CD4+ T cells from blood. The chain carries TRBV19 and TRBJ2-5, with no clear D. The receptor was derived from a man aged 18 to 30 with type 1 diabetes. This CDR3 reads CASSPSRTYLETQYF. The CDR3 region has the DNA TGTGCCAGTAGTCCCTCGCGAACTTACCTGGAGACCCAGTACTTC.